The clone carrying this TCR beta chain was seen many times. As yet, its antigen is unknown. Germline V gene lookup returns CDR1 SGHRS and CDR2 YFSETQ. This CDR3 has 15 amino acids. Trimming removed 2 bases from V and 1 base from J, with 13 bases in between. Time point here: newly diagnosed GD, antithyroid drugs for less than 3 months. PBMC-extracted RNA yielded the TCR library. Doctors identified Graves' disease using the American Thyroid Association guidelines. This sample is part of a study of regulatory T cells in long-lasting Graves disease. Findings and limits, study-wide: Those with persistent disease had in common more public clonotypes (about 2,500) than new patients (roughly 1,000). When disease was persistent, TRBV28, TRBJ1-2 and TRBJ2-5 were the favored segments.

Arm-PCR of CDR3 regions and iRepertoire HTBI primers were the basis on which TCR beta libraries were built. TCRdb processed the multiplex PCR reads anew with MiXCR; each CDR3 protein has one entry. The data show some 490,000 distinct CDR3 sequences, about 12% seen once. In addition, the sample was reused for a study of T cells in Graves' hyperthyroidism and ophthalmopathy. That source adds: Researchers defined stable Graves' hyperthyroidism as no ophthalmopathy progression within 18 months.

The sequence derives from a woman aged 30 to 39 with Graves disease. Sequencing used peripheral blood mononuclear cells (PBMCs), obtained at new diagnosis, from a patient treated with antithyroid drugs. The chain recombines TRBV5-1 with TRBJ2-7, with a tentative D call TRBD2 (6 bases). The CDR3 nucleotides read TGCGCCAGCAGCTTCTACGGGGGAGCGTCCTACGAGCAGTACTTC. Protein product: CASSFYGGASYEQYF.